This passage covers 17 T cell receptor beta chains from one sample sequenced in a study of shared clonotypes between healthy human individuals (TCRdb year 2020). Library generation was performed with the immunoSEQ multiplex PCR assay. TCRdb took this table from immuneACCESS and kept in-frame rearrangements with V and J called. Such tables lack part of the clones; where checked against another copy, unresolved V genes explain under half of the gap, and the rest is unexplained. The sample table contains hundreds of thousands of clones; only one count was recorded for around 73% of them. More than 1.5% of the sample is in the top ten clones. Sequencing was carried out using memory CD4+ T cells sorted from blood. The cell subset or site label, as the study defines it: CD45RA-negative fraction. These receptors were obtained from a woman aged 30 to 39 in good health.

CDR3 sequence (DNA): TGCGCCAGCAGCCCGAACCCGACTAGTTCGGAGCAGTTCTTC. Translated, it gives CASSPNPTSSEQFF. The gene calls are TRBV5-1 and TRBJ2-1; a possible D gene is TRBD2 (6 bases). The CDR3 sequence is 14 residues long. The germline gives CDR1 SGHRS, CDR2 YFSETQ. V was cut by 4 bases and J by 10 bases, with 18 bases left in between.

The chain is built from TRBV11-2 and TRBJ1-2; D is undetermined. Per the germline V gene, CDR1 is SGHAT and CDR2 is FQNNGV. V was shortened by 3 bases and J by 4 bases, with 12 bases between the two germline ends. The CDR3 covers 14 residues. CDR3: CASSFRPESYGYTF. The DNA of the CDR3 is TGTGCCAGCAGCTTCCGCCCCGAGAGCTATGGCTACACCTTC. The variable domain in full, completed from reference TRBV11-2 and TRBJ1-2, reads EAGVAQSPRYKIIEKRQSVAFWCNPISGHATLYWYQQILGQGPKLLIQFQNNGVVDDSQLPKDRFSAERLKGVDSTLKIQPAKLEDSAVYLCASSFRPESYGYTFGSGTRLTVV.

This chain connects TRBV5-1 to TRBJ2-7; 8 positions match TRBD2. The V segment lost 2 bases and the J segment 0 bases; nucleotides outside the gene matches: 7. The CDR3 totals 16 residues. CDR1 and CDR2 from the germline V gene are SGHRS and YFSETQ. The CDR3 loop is CASSFTSGQPSYEQYF. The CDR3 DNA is TGCGCCAGCAGCTTCACTAGCGGTCAACCCTCCTACGAGCAGTACTTC.

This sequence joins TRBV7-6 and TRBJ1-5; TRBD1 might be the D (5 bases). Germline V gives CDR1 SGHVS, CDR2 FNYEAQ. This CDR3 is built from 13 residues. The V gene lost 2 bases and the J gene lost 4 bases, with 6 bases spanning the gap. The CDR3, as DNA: TGTGCCAGCAGCTTAAGGGGAAATCAGCCCCAGCATTTT. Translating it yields CASSLRGNQPQHF.

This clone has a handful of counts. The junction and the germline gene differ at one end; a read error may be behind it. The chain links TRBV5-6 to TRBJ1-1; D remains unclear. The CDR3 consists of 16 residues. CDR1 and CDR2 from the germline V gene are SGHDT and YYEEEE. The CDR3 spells CASTLGRRSWDTEAFF. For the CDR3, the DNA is TGTGCCAGCACCTTGGGGAGGAGGAGTTGGGACACTGAAGCTTTCTTT.

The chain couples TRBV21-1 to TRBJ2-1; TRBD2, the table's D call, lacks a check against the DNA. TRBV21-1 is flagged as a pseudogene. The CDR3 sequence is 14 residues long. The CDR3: CASSTRTGYNEQFF. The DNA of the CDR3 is TGTGCCAGCAGCACACGGACGGGATACAATGAGCAGTTCTTC.

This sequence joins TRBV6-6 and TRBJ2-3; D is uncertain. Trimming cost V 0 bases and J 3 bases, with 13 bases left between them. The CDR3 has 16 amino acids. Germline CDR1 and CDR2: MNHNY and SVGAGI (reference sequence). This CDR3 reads CASSYSRNRWTDTQYF. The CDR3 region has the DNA TGTGCCAGCAGTTACTCTCGGAACCGGTGGACAGATACGCAGTATTTT.

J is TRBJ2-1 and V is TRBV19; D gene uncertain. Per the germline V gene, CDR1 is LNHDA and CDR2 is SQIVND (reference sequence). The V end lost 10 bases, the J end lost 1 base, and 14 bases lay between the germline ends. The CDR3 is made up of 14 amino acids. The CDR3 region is CATHPGPSYNEQFF. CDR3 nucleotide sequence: TGTGCCACCCATCCCGGGCCGTCCTACAATGAGCAGTTCTTC.

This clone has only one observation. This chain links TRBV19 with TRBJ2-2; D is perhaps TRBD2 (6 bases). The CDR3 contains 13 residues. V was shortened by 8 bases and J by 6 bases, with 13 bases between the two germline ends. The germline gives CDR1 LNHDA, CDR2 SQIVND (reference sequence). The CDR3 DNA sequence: TGTGCCAGTGTGGAGGGGCGGGCCGGGGAGCTGTTTTTT. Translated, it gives CASVEGRAGELFF.

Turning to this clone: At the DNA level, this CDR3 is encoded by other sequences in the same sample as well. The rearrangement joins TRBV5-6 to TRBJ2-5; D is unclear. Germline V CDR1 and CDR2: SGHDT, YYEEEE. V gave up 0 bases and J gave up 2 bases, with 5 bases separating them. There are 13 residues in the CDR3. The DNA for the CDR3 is TGTGCCAGCAGCTTGGGGGTTCAAGAGACCCAGTACTTC. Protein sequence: CASSLGVQETQYF.

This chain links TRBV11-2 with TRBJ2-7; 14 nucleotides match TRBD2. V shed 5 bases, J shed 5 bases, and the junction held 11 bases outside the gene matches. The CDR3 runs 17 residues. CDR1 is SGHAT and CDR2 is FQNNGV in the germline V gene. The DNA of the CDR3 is TGTGCCAGCAGCGGGCGCGGGACTAGCGGGAGATCCCACGAGCAGTACTTC. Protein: CASSGRGTSGRSHEQYF.

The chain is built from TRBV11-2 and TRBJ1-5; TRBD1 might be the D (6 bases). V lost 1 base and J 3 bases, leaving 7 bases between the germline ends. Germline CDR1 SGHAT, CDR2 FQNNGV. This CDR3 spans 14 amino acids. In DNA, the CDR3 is TGTGCCAGCAGCTTAGCAGGGGCCAATCAGCCCCAGCATTTT. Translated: CASSLAGANQPQHF. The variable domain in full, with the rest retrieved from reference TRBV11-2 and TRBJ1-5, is EAGVAQSPRYKIIEKRQSVAFWCNPISGHATLYWYQQILGQGPKLLIQFQNNGVVDDSQLPKDRFSAERLKGVDSTLKIQPAKLEDSAVYLCASSLAGANQPQHFGDGTRLSIL.

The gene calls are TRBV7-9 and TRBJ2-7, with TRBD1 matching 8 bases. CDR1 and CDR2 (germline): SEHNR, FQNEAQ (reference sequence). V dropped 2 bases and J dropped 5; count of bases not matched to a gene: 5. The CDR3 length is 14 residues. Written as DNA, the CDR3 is TGTGCCAGCAGCTTAACCACAGGGGGAAACGAGCAGTACTTC. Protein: CASSLTTGGNEQYF. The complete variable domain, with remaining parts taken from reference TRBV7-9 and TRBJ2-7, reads DTGVSQNPRHKITKRGQNVTFRCDPISEHNRLYWYRQTLGQGPEFLTYFQNEAQLEKSRLLSDRFSAERPKGSFSTLEIQRTEQGDSAMYLCASSLTTGGNEQYFGPGTRLTVT.

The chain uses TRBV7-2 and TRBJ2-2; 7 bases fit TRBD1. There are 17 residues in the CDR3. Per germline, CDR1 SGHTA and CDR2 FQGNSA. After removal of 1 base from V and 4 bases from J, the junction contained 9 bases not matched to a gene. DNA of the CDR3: TGTGCCAGCAGCTTAGTCGTTGGCAGGGGGAGCACCGGGGAGCTGTTTTTT. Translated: CASSLVVGRGSTGELFF.

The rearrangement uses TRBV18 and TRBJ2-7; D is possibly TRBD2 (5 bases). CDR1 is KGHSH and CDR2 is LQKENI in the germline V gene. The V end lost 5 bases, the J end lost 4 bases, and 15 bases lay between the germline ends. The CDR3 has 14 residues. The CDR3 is CASSFPGSPYEQYF. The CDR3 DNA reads TGTGCCAGCTCATTCCCGGGGAGCCCTTACGAGCAGTACTTC.

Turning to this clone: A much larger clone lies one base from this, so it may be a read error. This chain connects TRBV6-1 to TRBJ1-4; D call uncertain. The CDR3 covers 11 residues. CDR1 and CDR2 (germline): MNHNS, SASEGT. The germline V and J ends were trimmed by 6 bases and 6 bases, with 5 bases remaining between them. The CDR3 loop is CASRGDEKLFF. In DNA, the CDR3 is TGTGCCAGCAGGGGAGATGAAAAACTGTTTTTT.

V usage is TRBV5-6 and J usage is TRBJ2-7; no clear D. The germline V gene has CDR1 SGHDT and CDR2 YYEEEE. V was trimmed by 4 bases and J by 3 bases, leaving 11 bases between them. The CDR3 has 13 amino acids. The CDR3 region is CASSTPEDYEQYF. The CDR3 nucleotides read TGTGCCAGCAGCACCCCTGAAGACTACGAGCAGTACTTC. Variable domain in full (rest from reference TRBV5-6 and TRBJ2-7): DAGVTQSPTHLIKTRGQQVTLRCSPKSGHDTVSWYQQALGQGPQFIFQYYEEEERQRGNFPDRFSGHQFPNYSSELNVNALLLGDSALYLCASSTPEDYEQYFGPGTRLTVT.